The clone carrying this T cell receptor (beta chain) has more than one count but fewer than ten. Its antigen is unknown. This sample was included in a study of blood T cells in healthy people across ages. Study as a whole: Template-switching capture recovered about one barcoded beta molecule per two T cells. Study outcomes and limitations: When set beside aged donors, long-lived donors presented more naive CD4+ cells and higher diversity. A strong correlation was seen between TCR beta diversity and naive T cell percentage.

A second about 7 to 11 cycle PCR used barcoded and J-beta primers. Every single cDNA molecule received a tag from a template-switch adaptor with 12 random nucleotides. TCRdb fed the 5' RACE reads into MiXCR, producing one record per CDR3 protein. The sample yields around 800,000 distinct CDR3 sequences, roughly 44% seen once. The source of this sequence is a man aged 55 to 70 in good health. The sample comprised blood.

The CDR3 spells CASSVAQPGAGDYGYTF. CDR3 bases: TGTGCCAGCAGCGTAGCACAACCCGGTGCAGGGGACTATGGCTACACCTTC. This rearrangement joins TRBV9 to TRBJ1-2; D is possibly TRBD1 (6 bases). Per germline, CDR1 SGDLS and CDR2 YYNGEE. V was clipped by 0 bases and J by 3 bases, with 18 bases between them. The CDR3 is made up of 17 amino acids.